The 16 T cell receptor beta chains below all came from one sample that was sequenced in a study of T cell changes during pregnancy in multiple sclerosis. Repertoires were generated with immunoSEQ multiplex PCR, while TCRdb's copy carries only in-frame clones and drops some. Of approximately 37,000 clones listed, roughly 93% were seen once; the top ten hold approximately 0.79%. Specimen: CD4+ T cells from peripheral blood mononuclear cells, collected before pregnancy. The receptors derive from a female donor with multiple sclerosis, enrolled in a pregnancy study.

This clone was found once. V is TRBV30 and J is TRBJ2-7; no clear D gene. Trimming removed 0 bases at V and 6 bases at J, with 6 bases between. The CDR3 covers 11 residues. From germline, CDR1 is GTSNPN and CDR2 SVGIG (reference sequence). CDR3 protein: CAWSVVAEQYF. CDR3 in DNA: TGTGCCTGGAGTGTAGTAGCCGAGCAGTACTTC. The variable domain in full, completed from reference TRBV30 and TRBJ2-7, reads SQTIHQWPATLVQPVGSPLSLECTVEGTSNPNLYWYRQAAGRGLQLLFYSVGIGQISSEVPQNLSASRPQDRQFILSSKKLLLSDSGFYLCAWSVVAEQYFGPGTRLTVT.

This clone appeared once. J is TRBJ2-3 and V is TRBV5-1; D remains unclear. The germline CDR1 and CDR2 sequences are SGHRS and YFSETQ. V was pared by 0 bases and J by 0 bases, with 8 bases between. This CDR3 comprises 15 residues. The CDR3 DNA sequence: TGCGCCAGCAGCTTGGATACATCTAGCACAGATACGCAGTATTTT. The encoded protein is CASSLDTSSTDTQYF. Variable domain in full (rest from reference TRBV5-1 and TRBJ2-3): KAGVTQTPRYLIKTRGQQVTLSCSPISGHRSVSWYQQTPGQGLQFLFEYFSETQRNKGNFPGRFSGRQFSNSRSEMNVSTLELGDSALYLCASSLDTSSTDTQYFGPGTRLTVL.

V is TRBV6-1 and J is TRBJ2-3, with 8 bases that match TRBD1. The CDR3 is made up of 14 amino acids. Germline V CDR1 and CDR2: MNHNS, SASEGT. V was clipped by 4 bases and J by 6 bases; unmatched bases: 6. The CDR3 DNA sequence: TGTGCCAGCAGTGTTCCAGGGGGCAGGGATACGCAGTATTTT. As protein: CASSVPGGRDTQYF.

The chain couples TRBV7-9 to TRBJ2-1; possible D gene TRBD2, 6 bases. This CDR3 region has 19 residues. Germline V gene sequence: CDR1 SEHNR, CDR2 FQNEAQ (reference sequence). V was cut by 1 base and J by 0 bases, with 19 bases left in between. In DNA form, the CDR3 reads TGTGCCAGCAGCTTAGGATGGGCGGGGAAATCGAGCTCCTACAATGAGCAGTTCTTC. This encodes CASSLGWAGKSSSYNEQFF. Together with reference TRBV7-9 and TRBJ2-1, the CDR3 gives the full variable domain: DTGVSQNPRHKITKRGQNVTFRCDPISEHNRLYWYRQTLGQGPEFLTYFQNEAQLEKSRLLSDRFSAERPKGSFSTLEIQRTEQGDSAMYLCASSLGWAGKSSSYNEQFFGPGTRLTVL.

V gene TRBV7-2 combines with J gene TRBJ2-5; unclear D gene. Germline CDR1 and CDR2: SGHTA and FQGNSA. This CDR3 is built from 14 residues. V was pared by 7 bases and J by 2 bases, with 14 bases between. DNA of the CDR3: TGTGCCAGCACCCGCACTCGGGTACAAGAGACCCAGTACTTC. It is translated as CASTRTRVQETQYF.

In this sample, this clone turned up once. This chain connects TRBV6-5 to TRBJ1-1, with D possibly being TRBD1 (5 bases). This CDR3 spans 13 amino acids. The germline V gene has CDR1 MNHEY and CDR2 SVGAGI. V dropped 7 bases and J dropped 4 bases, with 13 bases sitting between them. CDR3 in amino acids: CASMGREGTEAFF. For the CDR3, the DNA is TGTGCCAGCATGGGCAGGGAAGGCACTGAAGCTTTCTTT.

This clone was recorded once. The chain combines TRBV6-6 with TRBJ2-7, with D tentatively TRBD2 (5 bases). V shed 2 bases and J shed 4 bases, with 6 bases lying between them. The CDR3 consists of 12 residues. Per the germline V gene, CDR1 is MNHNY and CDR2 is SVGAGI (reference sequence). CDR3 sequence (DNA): TGTGCCAGCAGTTACGGGGAGTACGAGCAGTACTTC. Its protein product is CASSYGEYEQYF.

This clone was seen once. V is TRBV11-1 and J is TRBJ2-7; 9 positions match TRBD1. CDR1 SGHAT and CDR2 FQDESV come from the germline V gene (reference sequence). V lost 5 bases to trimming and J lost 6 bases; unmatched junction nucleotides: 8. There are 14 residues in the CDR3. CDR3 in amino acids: CASSKGQGGGEQYF. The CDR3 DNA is TGTGCCAGCAGCAAGGGACAGGGAGGGGGCGAGCAGTACTTC. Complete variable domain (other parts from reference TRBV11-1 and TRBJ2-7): EAEVAQSPRYKITEKSQAVAFWCDPISGHATLYWYRQILGQGPELLVQFQDESVVDDSQLPKDRFSAERLKGVDSTLKIQPAELGDSAMYLCASSKGQGGGEQYFGPGTRLTVT.

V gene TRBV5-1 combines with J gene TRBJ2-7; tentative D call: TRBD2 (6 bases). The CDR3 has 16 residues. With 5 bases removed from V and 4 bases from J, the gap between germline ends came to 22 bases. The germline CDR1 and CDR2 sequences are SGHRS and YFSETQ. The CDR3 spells CASSSTPGGKPYEQYF. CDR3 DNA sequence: TGCGCCAGCAGTTCAACCCCGGGCGGGAAACCTTACGAGCAGTACTTC.

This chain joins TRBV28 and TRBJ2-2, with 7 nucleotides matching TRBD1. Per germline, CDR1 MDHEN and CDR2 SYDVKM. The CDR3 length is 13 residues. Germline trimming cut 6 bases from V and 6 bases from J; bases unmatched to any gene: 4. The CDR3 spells CASRSTGAGELFF. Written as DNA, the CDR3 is TGTGCCAGCAGATCTACAGGGGCCGGGGAGCTGTTTTTT. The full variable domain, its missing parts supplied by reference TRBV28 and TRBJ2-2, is DVKVTQSSRYLVKRTGEKVFLECVQDMDHENMFWYRQDPGLGLRLIYFSYDVKMKEKGDIPEGYSVSREKKERFSLILESASTNQTSMYLCASRSTGAGELFFGEGSRLTVL.

The CDR3 reads CASSLALAGYLNNEQFF. CDR3 nucleotides: TGCGCCAGCAGCTTGGCACTAGCGGGATACCTTAACAATGAGCAGTTCTTC. The chain joins TRBV5-1 to TRBJ2-1; 10 bases match TRBD2. The germline V gene encodes CDR1 SGHRS and CDR2 YFSETQ. This CDR3 is 17 amino acids long. The V segment lost 0 bases and the J segment 5 bases; nucleotides outside the gene matches: 8.

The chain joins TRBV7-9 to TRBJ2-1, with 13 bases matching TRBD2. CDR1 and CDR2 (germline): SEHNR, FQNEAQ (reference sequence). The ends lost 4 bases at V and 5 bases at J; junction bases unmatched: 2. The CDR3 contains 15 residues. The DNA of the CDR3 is TGTGCCAGCAGCTCGGGGACTAGCGGGAACAATGAGCAGTTCTTC. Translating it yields CASSSGTSGNNEQFF.

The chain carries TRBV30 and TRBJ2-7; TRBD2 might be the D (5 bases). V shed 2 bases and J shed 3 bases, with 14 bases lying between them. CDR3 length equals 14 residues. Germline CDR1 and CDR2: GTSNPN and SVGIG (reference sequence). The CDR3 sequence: CAWSIGRGNYEQYF. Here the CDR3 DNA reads TGTGCCTGGAGTATTGGTCGGGGAAACTACGAGCAGTACTTC.

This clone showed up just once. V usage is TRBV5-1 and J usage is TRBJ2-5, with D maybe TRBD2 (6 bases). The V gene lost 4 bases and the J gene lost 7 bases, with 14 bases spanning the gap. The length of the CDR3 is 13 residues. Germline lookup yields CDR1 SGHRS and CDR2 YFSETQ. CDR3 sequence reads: CASSPGGVTTQYF. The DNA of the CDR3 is TGCGCCAGCAGCCCGGGCGGGGTGACGACCCAGTACTTC. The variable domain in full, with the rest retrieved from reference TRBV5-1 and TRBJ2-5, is KAGVTQTPRYLIKTRGQQVTLSCSPISGHRSVSWYQQTPGQGLQFLFEYFSETQRNKGNFPGRFSGRQFSNSRSEMNVSTLELGDSALYLCASSPGGVTTQYFGPGTRLLVL.

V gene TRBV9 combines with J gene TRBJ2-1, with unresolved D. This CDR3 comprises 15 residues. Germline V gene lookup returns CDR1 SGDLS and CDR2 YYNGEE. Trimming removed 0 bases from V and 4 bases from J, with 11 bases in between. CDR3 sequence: CASSVATMSYNEQFF. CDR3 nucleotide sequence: TGTGCCAGCAGCGTAGCGACAATGTCGTACAATGAGCAGTTCTTC. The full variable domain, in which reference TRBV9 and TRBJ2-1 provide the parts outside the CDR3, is DSGVTQTPKHLITATGQRVTLRCSPRSGDLSVYWYQQSLDQGLQFLIQYYNGEERAKGNILERFSAQQFPDLHSELNLSSLELGDSALYFCASSVATMSYNEQFFGPGTRLTVL.

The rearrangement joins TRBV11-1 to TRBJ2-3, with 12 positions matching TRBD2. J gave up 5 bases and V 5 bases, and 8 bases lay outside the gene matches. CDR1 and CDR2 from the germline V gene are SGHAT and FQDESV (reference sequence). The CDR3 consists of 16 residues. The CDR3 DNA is TGTGCCAGCAGCAACCGAGCTAGCGGGAGGGGAGATACGCAGTATTTT. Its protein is CASSNRASGRGDTQYF.